This record covers a single TCR beta chain. Its antigen is still unknown. One junction end disagrees with the germline gene, perhaps due to a read error. The sample originates from a study of tumor-infiltrating lymphocytes in primary liver carcinoma. Study context: Patients included men and women of 30 to 69 years. Study results and caveats: Tumor-adjacent and tumor-blood pairs shared a smaller degree of overlap than tumor region pairs. Blood fell significantly below tumors in its top-250-clone fraction (p = 0.039).

For each extraction, RNA and DNA were obtained together from approximately 20-30 mg of unsorted bulk tissue. Chronic HBV infection, which was untreated, was present in the patients. Researchers generated TCR beta cDNA from approximately 450 ng of total RNA, relying on a constant-region primer. Three-round nested multiplex PCR performed with slightly modified ARM-PCR produced the TCR beta libraries. In the first two PCR rounds, TRBV1-TRBV30 forward primers were paired with a C-beta reverse primer, and each round lasted roughly 10 cycles. TCRdb re-called the multiplex PCR reads through MiXCR, storing one row per CDR3 protein. This table holds roughly 86,000 distinct CDR3 sequences, less than 70% found once. The CDR3 has 13 residues. The V gene's germline CDR1 is SQVTM and CDR2 ANQGSEA.

The sample taken for sequencing was tumor-adjacent normal liver tissue. This sequence joins TRBV29-1 and TRBJ2-7; either TRBD1 or TRBD2 may supply D (6 bases each). The clonotype was recovered from a man in his forties with primary liver carcinoma and hepatitis B virus infection. The CDR3 DNA reads as TGCAGCGTTGAGCGGACAGTCCCGGGGGAGCGGTACTTT. This encodes CSVERTVPGERYF.